The next 9 T cell receptor beta chains were all read from a single sample in a study of blood T cell repertoires in COVID-19 (dated by TCRdb to about 2020). The library was generated by the immunoSEQ multiplex PCR assay. What TCRdb holds here is the immuneACCESS table cut down to in-frame rearrangements. Part of the clones is not present; checked against another copy, under half of the missing clones reflect an unresolved V gene, and the others are unexplained. The sample contains 70,000 to 80,000 clones, around 85% of them found a single time. The top ten clones comprise roughly 18% of the sample. Material: peripheral blood. Receptors were obtained from an elderly man in a cohort sampled during active COVID-19.

This chain uses TRBV9 with TRBJ1-2; D remains unclear. Looked up from germline, CDR1 is SGDLS and CDR2 is YYNGEE. The length of the CDR3 is 15 residues. V shed 0 bases and J shed 3 bases, with 12 bases lying between them. The DNA of the CDR3 is TGTGCCAGCAGCGTAGCTGTCGGGGTCGACTATGGCTACACCTTC. This translates into CASSVAVGVDYGYTF. The whole variable domain, filled in from reference TRBV9 and TRBJ1-2, reads DSGVTQTPKHLITATGQRVTLRCSPRSGDLSVYWYQQSLDQGLQFLIQYYNGEERAKGNILERFSAQQFPDLHSELNLSSLELGDSALYFCASSVAVGVDYGYTFGSGTRLTVV.

The rearrangement links TRBV6-9 to TRBJ2-7, with 10 bases aligning to TRBD2. After removal of 7 bases from V and 0 bases from J, the junction contained 9 bases not matched to a gene. CDR3 size: 16 residues. Looked up from germline, CDR1 is MNHGY and CDR2 is SVAAGI. The CDR3, as DNA: TGTGCCAGCACCAGCCCCCCTAGCGGGGGCTCCTACGAGCAGTACTTC. This encodes CASTSPPSGGSYEQYF.

The CDR3 protein is CASSLAQGQLYEQYF. The CDR3 DNA reads TGCGCCAGCAGCTTGGCCCAGGGACAATTGTACGAGCAGTACTTC. The V gene is TRBV5-1, the J gene TRBJ2-7; TRBD1 might be the D (6 bases). Germline assignment: CDR1 SGHRS and CDR2 YFSETQ. Trimming took 0 bases from V and 4 from J, leaving 14 bases between them. The CDR3 is 15 residues long.

The V and J genes are TRBV3-1 (or the pseudogene TRBV3-2) and TRBJ2-1; D not resolved. Germline loops: CDR1 LGHDT, CDR2 YNNKEL (reference sequence). V was trimmed by 1 base and J by 8 bases, leaving 6 bases between them. This CDR3 spans 12 amino acids. CDR3 bases: TGTGCCAGCAGCCAAGTACACCATGAGCAGTTCTTC. This encodes CASSQVHHEQFF.

The chain has TRBV11-3 and TRBJ2-7, with TRBD1 matching 7 bases. V was clipped by 5 bases and J by 4 bases; unmatched bases: 5. The CDR3 consists of 13 residues. Germline lookup yields CDR1 SGHNT and CDR2 YENEEA. The DNA for the CDR3 is TGTGCCAGCAGCCCCCGGACAGGATACGAGCAGTACTTC. Translation gives CASSPRTGYEQYF.

The chain couples TRBV5-5 to TRBJ1-2; tentative D call: TRBD1 (6 bases). CDR3 length: 14 amino acids. CDR1 is SGHKS, CDR2 YYEKEE, per germline (reference sequence). The V and J ends lost 0 bases and 4 bases respectively, with 10 bases between them. CDR3 loop: CASSLDGQRYGYTF. DNA for the CDR3: TGTGCCAGCAGCTTGGATGGACAGCGCTATGGCTACACCTTC.

CDR3 region: CASSIGGTPEKLFF. DNA for the CDR3: TGTGCCAGTAGTATAGGTGGGACACCCGAAAAACTGTTTTTT. The gene calls are TRBV19 and TRBJ1-4, with a possible D match to TRBD1 (6 bases). Per germline, CDR1 LNHDA and CDR2 SQIVND (reference sequence). The CDR3 is 14 residues long. Trimming took off 1 base at V and 8 bases at J, with 11 bases between the two ends.

The chain combines TRBV5-4 with TRBJ2-7, with TRBD2 as a possible D gene (6 bases). V was pared by 2 bases and J by 1 base, with 7 bases between. CDR1 is SGHNT, CDR2 YYREEE, per germline (reference sequence). The CDR3 loop spans 13 amino acids. The CDR3 DNA is TGTGCCAGCAGCTTCGGGACTTCCTACGAGCAGTACGTC. This encodes CASSFGTSYEQYV.

The V call is TRBV3-1 (or the pseudogene TRBV3-2), the J call TRBJ1-2; D remains unclear. Germline lookup yields CDR1 LGHDT and CDR2 YNNKEL (reference sequence). Trimming removed 5 bases at V and 2 bases at J, with 9 bases between. This CDR3 comprises 13 residues. For the CDR3, the DNA is TGTGCCAGCAGCGCAGGATTGAACTATGGCTACACCTTC. This sequence encodes CASSAGLNYGYTF.